This T cell receptor (beta chain) was captured in a study of blood T cell repertoires in COVID-19. About the study: T cells, B-cell-depleted T cells, or PBMCs supplied cDNA or gDNA.

This CDR3 is 15 amino acids long. V dropped 9 bases and J dropped 0; count of bases not matched to a gene: 6. Germline V gene lookup returns CDR1 LNHDA and CDR2 SQIVND (reference sequence). As handled by the study authors: Researchers report that nucleated cell counts were estimated from reference gene primer amplification. The data were produced by immunoSEQ multiplex PCR, yet TCRdb's version contains in-frame clones alone and is incomplete. The V and J calls and the clone size are those of that table, but D and trimming were determined from the DNA. Here the sample spans around 100,000 clones, 65% to 85% being singletons.

The chain employs TRBV19 and TRBJ2-1, with 9 bases identical to TRBD2. The sequencing sample was made of peripheral blood. The receptor's source is a man between 50 and 59 years old with acute or convalescent COVID-19. In DNA, the CDR3 is TGTGCCAGCGCCTATAGCGGGGGCTCCTACAATGAGCAGTTCTTC. Amino acid sequence: CASAYSGGSYNEQFF.